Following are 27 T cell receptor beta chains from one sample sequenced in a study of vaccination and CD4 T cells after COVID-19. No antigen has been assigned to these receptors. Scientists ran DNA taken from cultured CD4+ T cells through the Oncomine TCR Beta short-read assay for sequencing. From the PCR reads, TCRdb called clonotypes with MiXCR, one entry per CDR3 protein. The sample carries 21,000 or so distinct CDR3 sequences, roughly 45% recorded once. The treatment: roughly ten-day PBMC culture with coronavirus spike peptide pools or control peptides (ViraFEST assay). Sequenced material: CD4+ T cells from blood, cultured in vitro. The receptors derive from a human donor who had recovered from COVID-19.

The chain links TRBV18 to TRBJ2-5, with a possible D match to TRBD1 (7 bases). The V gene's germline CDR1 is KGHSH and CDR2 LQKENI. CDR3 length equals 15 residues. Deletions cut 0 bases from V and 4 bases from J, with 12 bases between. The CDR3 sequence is CASSPPFQGGETQYF. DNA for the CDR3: TGTGCCAGCTCACCACCGTTTCAGGGGGGAGAGACCCAGTACTTC.

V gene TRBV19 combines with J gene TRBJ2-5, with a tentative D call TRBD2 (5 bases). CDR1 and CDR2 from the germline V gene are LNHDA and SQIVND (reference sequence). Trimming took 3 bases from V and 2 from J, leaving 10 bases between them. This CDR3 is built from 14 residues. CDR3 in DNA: TGTGCCAGTAGTATCGGAGCGGTTCAAGAGACCCAGTACTTC. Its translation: CASSIGAVQETQYF.

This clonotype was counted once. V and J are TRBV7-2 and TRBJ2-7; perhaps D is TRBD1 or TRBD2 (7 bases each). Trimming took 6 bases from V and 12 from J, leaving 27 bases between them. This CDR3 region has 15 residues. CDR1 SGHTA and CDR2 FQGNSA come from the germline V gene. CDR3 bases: TGTGCCAGCAGGCAAGGGACAGCCGGCCCCGGGAGGTGGTACTTC. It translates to CASRQGTAGPGRWYF.

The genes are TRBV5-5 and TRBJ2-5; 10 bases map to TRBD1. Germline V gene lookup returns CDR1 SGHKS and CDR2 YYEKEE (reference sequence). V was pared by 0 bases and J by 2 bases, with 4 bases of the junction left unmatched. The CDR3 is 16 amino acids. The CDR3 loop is CASSLVGTGDQETQYF. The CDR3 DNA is TGTGCCAGCAGCTTGGTGGGGACAGGGGATCAAGAGACCCAGTACTTC.

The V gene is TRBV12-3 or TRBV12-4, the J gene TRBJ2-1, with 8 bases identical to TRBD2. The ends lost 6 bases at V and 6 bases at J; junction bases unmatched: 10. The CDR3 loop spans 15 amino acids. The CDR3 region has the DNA TGTGCCAGCAGCCGACGGTCGGGGGGGCTCAATGAGCAGTTCTTC. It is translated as CASSRRSGGLNEQFF.

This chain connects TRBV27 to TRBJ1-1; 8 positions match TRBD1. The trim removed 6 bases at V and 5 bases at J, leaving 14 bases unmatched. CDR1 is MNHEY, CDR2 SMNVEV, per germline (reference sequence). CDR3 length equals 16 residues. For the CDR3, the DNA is TGTGCCAGCAGGGAGTTAACTGGACAGGGAAGTACTGAAGCTTTCTTT. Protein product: CASRELTGQGSTEAFF.

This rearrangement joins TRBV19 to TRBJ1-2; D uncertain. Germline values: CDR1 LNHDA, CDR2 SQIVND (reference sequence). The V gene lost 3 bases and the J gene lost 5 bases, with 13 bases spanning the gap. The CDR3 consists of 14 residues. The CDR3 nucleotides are TGTGCCAGTAGTATGTTTGCGACTTCGTATGGCTACACCTTC. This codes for CASSMFATSYGYTF.

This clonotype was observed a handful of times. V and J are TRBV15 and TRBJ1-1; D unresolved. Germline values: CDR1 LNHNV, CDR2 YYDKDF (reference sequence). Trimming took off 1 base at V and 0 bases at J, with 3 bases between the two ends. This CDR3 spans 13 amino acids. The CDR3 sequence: CATSRGVNTEAFF. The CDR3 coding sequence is TGTGCCACCAGCAGAGGTGTGAACACTGAAGCTTTCTTT.

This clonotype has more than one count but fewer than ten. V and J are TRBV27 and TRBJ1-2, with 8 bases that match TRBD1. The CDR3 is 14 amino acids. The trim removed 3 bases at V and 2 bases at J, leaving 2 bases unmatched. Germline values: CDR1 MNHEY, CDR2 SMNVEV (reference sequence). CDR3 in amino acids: CASSFRTGNYGYTF. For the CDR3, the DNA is TGTGCCAGCAGTTTCAGGACAGGGAACTATGGCTACACCTTC.

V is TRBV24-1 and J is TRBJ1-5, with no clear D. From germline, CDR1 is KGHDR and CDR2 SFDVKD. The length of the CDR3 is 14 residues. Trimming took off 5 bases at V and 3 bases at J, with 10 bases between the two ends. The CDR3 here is CATSGVEFNQPQHF. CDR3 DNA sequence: TGTGCCACCAGTGGGGTAGAGTTCAATCAGCCCCAGCATTTT.

The CDR3: CASSPGGLAGGPSTDTQYF. Here the CDR3 DNA reads TGTGCCAGCAGTCCCGGGGGACTAGCGGGAGGGCCTAGCACAGATACGCAGTATTTT. This chain connects TRBV28 to TRBJ2-3, with 16 bases aligning to TRBD2. V lost 5 bases to trimming and J lost 0 bases; unmatched junction nucleotides: 8. Germline values: CDR1 MDHEN, CDR2 SYDVKM. The CDR3 length is 19 residues.

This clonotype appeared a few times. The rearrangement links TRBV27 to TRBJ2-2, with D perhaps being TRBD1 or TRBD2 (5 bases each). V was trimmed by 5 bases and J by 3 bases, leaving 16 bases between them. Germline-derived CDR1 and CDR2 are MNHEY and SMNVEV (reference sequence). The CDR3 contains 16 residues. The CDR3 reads CASSPRLLGDTGELFF. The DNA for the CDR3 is TGTGCCAGCAGTCCCCGCCTGTTGGGGGACACCGGGGAGCTGTTTTTT.

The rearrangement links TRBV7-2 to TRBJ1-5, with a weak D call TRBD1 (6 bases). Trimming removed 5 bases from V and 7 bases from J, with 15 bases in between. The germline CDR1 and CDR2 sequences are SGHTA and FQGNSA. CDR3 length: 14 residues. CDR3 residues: CASSPPGTKQPQHF. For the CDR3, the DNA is TGTGCCAGCAGCCCCCCCGGGACAAAGCAGCCCCAGCATTTT.

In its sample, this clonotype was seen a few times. In DNA, the CDR3 is TGTGCCAGCAGCCGGGACAGCCTAACAGATACGCAGTATTTT. It is translated as CASSRDSLTDTQYF. This rearrangement joins TRBV28 to TRBJ2-3; 7 bases are a match to TRBD1. Losses at the gene ends were 6 bases for V and 3 bases for J; bases not matched to a gene: 6. Germline assignment: CDR1 MDHEN and CDR2 SYDVKM. The CDR3 is 14 residues long. The whole variable domain, filled in from reference TRBV28 and TRBJ2-3, reads DVKVTQSSRYLVKRTGEKVFLECVQDMDHENMFWYRQDPGLGLRLIYFSYDVKMKEKGDIPEGYSVSREKKERFSLILESASTNQTSMYLCASSRDSLTDTQYFGPGTRLTVL.

This chain's CDR3 is CAISTAIRETQYF. The CDR3 DNA reads TGTGCCATCTCCACGGCGATTCGAGAGACCCAGTACTTC. The chain recombines TRBV10-3 with TRBJ2-5; D is uncertain. This CDR3 contains 13 residues. The V and J ends lost 8 bases and 4 bases respectively, with 14 bases between them. In germline, CDR1 is ENHRY, CDR2 SYGVKD.

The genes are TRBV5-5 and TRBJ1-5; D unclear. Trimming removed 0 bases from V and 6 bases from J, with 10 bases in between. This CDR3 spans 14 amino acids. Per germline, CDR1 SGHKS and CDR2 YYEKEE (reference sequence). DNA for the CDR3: TGTGCCAGCAGCTTGGGGGAAGGTTCTCAGCCCCAGCATTTT. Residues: CASSLGEGSQPQHF. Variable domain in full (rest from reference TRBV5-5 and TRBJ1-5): DAGVTQSPTHLIKTRGQQVTLRCSPISGHKSVSWYQQVLGQGPQFIFQYYEKEERGRGNFPDRFSARQFPNYSSELNVNALLLGDSALYLCASSLGEGSQPQHFGDGTRLSIL.

As DNA, the CDR3 is TGTGCCAGCAGCTTATCTCCAGCCAGCCCCCTCCACTTT. It yields the protein CASSLSPASPLHF. The chain uses TRBV7-2 and TRBJ1-6; no clear D. The CDR3 is 13 residues long. V dropped 2 bases and J dropped 13 bases, with 12 bases sitting between them. Per the germline V gene, CDR1 is SGHTA and CDR2 is FQGNSA. Using reference TRBV7-2 and TRBJ1-6 for the parts outside the CDR3, the full variable domain is GAGVSQSPSNKVTEKGKDVELRCDPISGHTALYWYRQSLGQGLEFLIYFQGNSAPDKSGLPSDRFSAERTGGSVSTLTIQRTQQEDSAVYLCASSLSPASPLHFGNGTRLTVT.

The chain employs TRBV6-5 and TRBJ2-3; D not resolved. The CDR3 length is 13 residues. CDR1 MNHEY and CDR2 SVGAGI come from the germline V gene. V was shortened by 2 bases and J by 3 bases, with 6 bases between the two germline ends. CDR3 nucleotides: TGTGCCAGCAGTTACAGGGCTACAGATACGCAGTATTTT. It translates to CASSYRATDTQYF.

CDR3 sequence: CASSMTGYEQYF. CDR3 in DNA: TGTGCCAGTAGTATGACAGGCTACGAGCAGTACTTC. The genes are TRBV19 and TRBJ2-7; D is possibly TRBD1 (6 bases). In germline, CDR1 is LNHDA, CDR2 SQIVND (reference sequence). The CDR3 length is 12 residues. The V gene lost 3 bases and the J gene lost 3 bases, with 6 bases spanning the gap.

DNA of the CDR3: TGTGCCAGTAAGCAGGGACAGGGGAGCACAGATACGCAGTATTTT. Protein: CASKQGQGSTDTQYF. The chain employs TRBV19 and TRBJ2-3; TRBD1 matches at 10 bases. Germline CDR1 and CDR2: LNHDA and SQIVND (reference sequence). Germline trimming cut 7 bases from V and 0 bases from J; bases unmatched to any gene: 4. The CDR3 covers 15 residues.

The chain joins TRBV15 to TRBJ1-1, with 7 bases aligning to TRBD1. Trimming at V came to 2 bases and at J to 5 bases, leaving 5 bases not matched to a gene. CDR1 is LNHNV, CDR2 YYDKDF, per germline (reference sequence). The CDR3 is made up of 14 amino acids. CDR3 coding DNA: TGTGCCACCAGCAGAAATCAGGGGGGGACTGAAGCTTTCTTT. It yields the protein CATSRNQGGTEAFF.

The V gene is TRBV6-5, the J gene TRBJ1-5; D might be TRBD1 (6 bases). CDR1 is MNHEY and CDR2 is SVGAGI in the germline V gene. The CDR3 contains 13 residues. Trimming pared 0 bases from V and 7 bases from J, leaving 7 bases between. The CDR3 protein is CASSYSTGQPQHF. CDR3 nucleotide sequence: TGTGCCAGCAGTTACTCGACAGGACAGCCCCAGCATTTT.

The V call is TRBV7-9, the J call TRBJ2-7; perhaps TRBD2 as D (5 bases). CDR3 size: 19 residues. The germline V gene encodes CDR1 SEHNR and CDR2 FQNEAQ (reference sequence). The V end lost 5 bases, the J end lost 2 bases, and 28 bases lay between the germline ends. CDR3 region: CASSNTLLALWQSPYEQYF. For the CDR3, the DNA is TGTGCCAGCAGCAATACTCTCCTAGCCTTATGGCAAAGCCCCTACGAGCAGTACTTC.

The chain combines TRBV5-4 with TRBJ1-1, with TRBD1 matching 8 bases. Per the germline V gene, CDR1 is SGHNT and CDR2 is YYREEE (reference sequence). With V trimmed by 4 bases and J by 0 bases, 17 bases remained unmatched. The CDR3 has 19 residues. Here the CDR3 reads CASSRRTGKSPIMNTEAFF. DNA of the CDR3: TGTGCCAGCAGCCGCAGGACAGGGAAGTCCCCTATAATGAACACTGAAGCTTTCTTT. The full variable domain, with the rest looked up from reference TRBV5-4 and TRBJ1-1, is ETGVTQSPTHLIKTRGQQVTLRCSSQSGHNTVSWYQQALGQGPQFIFQYYREEENGRGNFPPRFSGLQFPNYSSELNVNALELDDSALYLCASSRRTGKSPIMNTEAFFGQGTRLTVV.

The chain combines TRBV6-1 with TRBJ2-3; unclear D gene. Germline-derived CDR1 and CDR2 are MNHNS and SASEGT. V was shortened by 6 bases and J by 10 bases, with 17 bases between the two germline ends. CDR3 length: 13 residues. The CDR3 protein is CASSPPMAGAQYF. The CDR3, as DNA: TGTGCCAGCAGCCCCCCCATGGCTGGCGCGCAGTATTTT.

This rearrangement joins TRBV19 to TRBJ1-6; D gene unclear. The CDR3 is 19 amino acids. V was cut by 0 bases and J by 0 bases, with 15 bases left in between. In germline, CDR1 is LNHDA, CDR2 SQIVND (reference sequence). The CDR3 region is CASSIDMKRFSSYNSPLHF. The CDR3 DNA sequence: TGTGCCAGTAGTATAGATATGAAGAGGTTCAGCTCCTATAATTCACCCCTCCACTTT.

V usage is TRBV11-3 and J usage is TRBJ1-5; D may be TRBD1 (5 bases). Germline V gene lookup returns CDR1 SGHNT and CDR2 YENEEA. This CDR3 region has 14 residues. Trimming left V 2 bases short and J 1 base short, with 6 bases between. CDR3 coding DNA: TGTGCCAGCAGCTTATCAGGGAGCAATCAGCCCCAGCATTTT. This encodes CASSLSGSNQPQHF.